This TCR beta chain was recovered during a study of Graves' ophthalmopathy and Graves' hyperthyroidism. Findings and caveats of the study: Most thyroid-expanded clonotypes exceeding 0.001 frequency were also found in blood.

Clinical symptoms, serum thyroxine, TRAb, thyroid ultrasound and orbital computed tomography were relied on for diagnosis. RNA transcripts were the template, and TCR beta CDR3 regions were amplified from them. RT-PCR was first run with HTBI primers, then multiplex PCR in a second round. From the multiplex PCR reads, TCRdb called clonotypes with MiXCR, one entry per CDR3 protein. The data hold 200,000 to 250,000 distinct CDR3 sequences, with around 50% observed a single time. A few counts support this clonotype. The antigen is unknown. The germline gives CDR1 SQVTM, CDR2 ANQGSEA. Deletions cut 6 bases from V and 0 bases from J, with 20 bases between. The CDR3 length is 16 residues.

Sample: peripheral blood. The rearrangement uses TRBV29-1 and TRBJ2-5; TRBD1 is a possible D gene (7 bases). The sequence was obtained from an adult man with Graves' ophthalmopathy. This CDR3 reads CSVCPGDRSYQETQYF. The CDR3 DNA follows: TGCAGCGTGTGTCCGGGGGACAGATCTTACCAAGAGACCCAGTACTTC. The full variable domain, in which reference TRBV29-1 and TRBJ2-5 provide the parts outside the CDR3, is SAVISQKPSRDICQRGTSLTIQCQVDSQVTMMFWYRQQPGQSLTLIATANQGSEATYESGFVIDKFPISRPNLTFSTLTVSNMSPEDSSIYLCSVCPGDRSYQETQYFGPGTRLLVL.